Listed below are T cell receptor beta chains from one sample, sequenced in a study of T cell changes during pregnancy in multiple sclerosis. This table comes from immunoSEQ multiplex PCR, and its TCRdb copy is limited to in-frame clones, with some not included. The table records some 100,000 clones, about 94% of them present only once. Sample: peripheral blood, taken before pregnancy. The source is a female donor with multiple sclerosis, enrolled in a pregnancy study. CDR3s include the opening cysteine and the closing phenylalanine or tryptophan. The order of the fields is V gene, J gene, D gene, clone size, CDR3 protein, CDR3 DNA. A D gene is named only where the DNA matches it firmly. Size is omitted from some rows. Given values are once, few, many or a class for expanded clones.

v_gene: TRBV2
j_gene: TRBJ2-5
d_gene: .
abundance: .
CDR3aa: CASSDRGSYQETQYF
CDR3nt: TGTGCCAGCAGTGACAGGGGATCGTACCAAGAGACCCAGTACTTC

v_gene: TRBV5-1
j_gene: TRBJ1-1
d_gene: TRBD1
abundance: .
CDR3aa: CASSLAGTGVYTEAFF
CDR3nt: TGCGCCAGCAGCTTGGCCGGGACAGGGGTTTATACTGAAGCTTTCTTT

v_gene: TRBV7-8
j_gene: TRBJ2-2
d_gene: .
abundance: .
CDR3aa: CASSLAIASNTGELFF
CDR3nt: TGTGCCAGCAGCTTAGCGATCGCGTCCAACACCGGGGAGCTGTTTTTT

v_gene: TRBV18
j_gene: TRBJ2-5
d_gene: TRBD1
abundance: .
CDR3aa: CASSRDREETQYF
CDR3nt: TGTGCCAGCTCACGGGACAGAGAAGAGACCCAGTACTTC

v_gene: TRBV9
j_gene: TRBJ2-7
d_gene: TRBD2
abundance: .
CDR3aa: CASSSSGSYEQYF
CDR3nt: TGTGCCAGCAGCTCTAGCGGATCGTACGAGCAGTACTTC

v_gene: TRBV7-9
j_gene: TRBJ1-2
d_gene: TRBD1
abundance: .
CDR3aa: CASTPTGRPYGYTF
CDR3nt: TGTGCCAGCACCCCGACAGGGCGCCCCTATGGCTACACCTTC

v_gene: TRBV27
j_gene: TRBJ2-7
d_gene: TRBD1
abundance: .
CDR3aa: CASSLRTGGRYEQYF
CDR3nt: TGTGCCAGCAGTTTAAGGACAGGTGGTCGATACGAGCAGTACTTC

v_gene: TRBV20-1
j_gene: TRBJ2-7
d_gene: TRBD1
abundance: .
CDR3aa: CSANRGYEQYF
CDR3nt: TGCAGTGCTAACAGGGGCTACGAGCAGTACTTC

v_gene: TRBV18
j_gene: TRBJ2-5
d_gene: TRBD2
abundance: .
CDR3aa: CASSPILSGSGPWETQYF
CDR3nt: TGTGCCAGCTCACCAATTCTTAGCGGGAGTGGACCATGGGAGACCCAGTACTTC

v_gene: TRBV4-2
j_gene: TRBJ2-1
d_gene: .
abundance: .
CDR3aa: CASSQYSSGSGNEQFF
CDR3nt: TGTGCCAGCAGCCAATATAGTTCGGGGTCCGGCAATGAGCAGTTCTTC

v_gene: TRBV2
j_gene: TRBJ2-2
d_gene: .
abundance: .
CDR3aa: CASSGEKVLSGELFF
CDR3nt: TGTGCCAGCAGTGGGGAGAAGGTCTTGTCCGGGGAGCTGTTTTTT

v_gene: TRBV7-9
j_gene: TRBJ2-7
d_gene: TRBD1
abundance: once
CDR3aa: CASSLRRGPVEQYF
CDR3nt: TGTGCCAGCAGCTTACGCAGGGGGCCCGTCGAGCAGTACTTC

v_gene: TRBV28
j_gene: TRBJ2-7
d_gene: TRBD1
abundance: once
CDR3aa: CASSFLTGGKNEQYF
CDR3nt: TGTGCCAGCAGTTTCTTGACAGGGGGGAAGAACGAGCAGTACTTC

v_gene: TRBV6-5
j_gene: TRBJ1-1
d_gene: .
abundance: .
CDR3aa: CASSYYTRDSEAFF
CDR3nt: TGTGCCAGCAGTTACTATACCCGGGACTCTGAAGCTTTCTTT

v_gene: TRBV5-6
j_gene: TRBJ2-1
d_gene: TRBD2
abundance: .
CDR3aa: CASSFTSAGENNEQFF
CDR3nt: TGTGCCAGCAGCTTTACCTCAGCGGGAGAGAACAATGAGCAGTTCTTC

v_gene: TRBV6-1
j_gene: TRBJ1-4
d_gene: .
abundance: few
CDR3aa: CASSEIGSPFEKLFF
CDR3nt: TGTGCCAGCAGTGAAATTGGCTCGCCCTTTGAAAAACTGTTTTTT

v_gene: TRBV7-2
j_gene: TRBJ1-5
d_gene: TRBD1
abundance: .
CDR3aa: CASSIYQGANQPQHF
CDR3nt: TGTGCCAGCAGCATCTACCAGGGGGCAAATCAGCCCCAGCATTTT

v_gene: TRBV7-8
j_gene: TRBJ1-4
d_gene: .
abundance: .
CDR3aa: CASSLVAQGTNEKLFF
CDR3nt: TGTGCCAGCAGCTTAGTAGCCCAGGGGACTAATGAAAAACTGTTTTTT

v_gene: TRBV2
j_gene: TRBJ1-1
d_gene: TRBD1
abundance: few
CDR3aa: CASSDPGGVEEAFF
CDR3nt: TGTGCCAGCAGTGACCCAGGGGGAGTTGAGGAAGCTTTCTTT

v_gene: TRBV5-5
j_gene: TRBJ2-7
d_gene: .
abundance: .
CDR3aa: CASSLANQELYEQYF
CDR3nt: TGTGCCAGCAGCTTGGCCAACCAAGAACTCTACGAGCAGTACTTC

v_gene: TRBV27
j_gene: TRBJ1-2
d_gene: .
abundance: .
CDR3aa: CASSPRSGHRDTYGYTF
CDR3nt: TGTGCCAGCAGTCCCAGGTCCGGTCACAGGGACACCTATGGCTACACCTTC

v_gene: TRBV11-2
j_gene: TRBJ2-1
d_gene: TRBD2
abundance: .
CDR3aa: CASSLILASGSNNEQFF
CDR3nt: TGTGCCAGCAGCCTCATCCTGGCTAGCGGGAGTAACAATGAGCAGTTCTTC

v_gene: TRBV27
j_gene: TRBJ1-2
d_gene: .
abundance: .
CDR3aa: CASRGETGPEASNYGYTF
CDR3nt: TGTGCCAGCAGAGGAGAGACAGGCCCTGAGGCCTCTAACTATGGCTACACCTTC

v_gene: TRBV5-1
j_gene: TRBJ1-1
d_gene: TRBD1
abundance: .
CDR3aa: CASSGTGMNTEAFF
CDR3nt: TGCGCCAGCAGCGGGACAGGGATGAACACTGAAGCTTTCTTT

v_gene: TRBV14
j_gene: TRBJ1-2
d_gene: .
abundance: .
CDR3aa: CASSQVGRDYGYTF
CDR3nt: TGTGCCAGCAGCCAAGTAGGCAGGGACTATGGCTACACCTTC

v_gene: TRBV27
j_gene: TRBJ2-1
d_gene: .
abundance: .
CDR3aa: CASSLWARANEQFF
CDR3nt: TGTGCCAGCAGTTTATGGGCCAGGGCAAATGAGCAGTTCTTC

v_gene: TRBV13
j_gene: TRBJ2-1
d_gene: .
abundance: .
CDR3aa: CASRPRLGVGEQFF
CDR3nt: TGTGCCAGCAGGCCCCGACTAGGGGTAGGCGAGCAGTTCTTC

v_gene: TRBV6-1
j_gene: TRBJ1-5
d_gene: .
abundance: .
CDR3aa: CASRIVGNQPQHF
CDR3nt: TGTGCCAGCAGGATAGTCGGCAATCAGCCCCAGCATTTT

v_gene: TRBV5-4
j_gene: TRBJ1-1
d_gene: .
abundance: .
CDR3aa: CASSSVARTRNTEAFF
CDR3nt: TGTGCCAGCAGCTCTGTAGCCCGGACAAGGAACACTGAAGCTTTCTTT

v_gene: TRBV19
j_gene: TRBJ2-7
d_gene: TRBD1
abundance: few
CDR3aa: CASAPGQGPEQYF
CDR3nt: TGTGCCAGCGCACCGGGACAGGGCCCCGAGCAGTACTTC

v_gene: TRBV27
j_gene: TRBJ2-1
d_gene: .
abundance: .
CDR3aa: CASSFEGQPNNEQFF
CDR3nt: TGTGCCAGCAGTTTCGAGGGACAACCGAACAATGAGCAGTTCTTC

v_gene: TRBV5-1
j_gene: TRBJ2-7
d_gene: .
abundance: .
CDR3aa: CASSLGGTKTYEQYF
CDR3nt: TGCGCCAGCAGCTTGGGAGGGACAAAGACCTACGAGCAGTACTTC

v_gene: TRBV16
j_gene: TRBJ1-3
d_gene: TRBD1
abundance: .
CDR3aa: CASSPNLYGDSSGNTIYF
CDR3nt: TGTGCCAGCAGCCCCAATCTATACGGGGACAGCTCTGGAAACACCATATATTTT

v_gene: TRBV5-5
j_gene: TRBJ2-7
d_gene: .
abundance: .
CDR3aa: CASSFRPGRTSYEQYF
CDR3nt: TGTGCCAGCAGCTTTCGTCCAGGACGGACATCCTACGAGCAGTACTTC

v_gene: TRBV2
j_gene: TRBJ1-5
d_gene: .
abundance: .
CDR3aa: CASSPRGLSNQPQHF
CDR3nt: TGTGCCAGCAGTCCTCGGGGACTGAGCAATCAGCCCCAGCATTTT

v_gene: TRBV2
j_gene: TRBJ2-3
d_gene: .
abundance: .
CDR3aa: CASRTGALYTDTQYF
CDR3nt: TGTGCCAGCAGAACGGGAGCGCTATACACAGATACGCAGTATTTT

v_gene: TRBV28
j_gene: TRBJ2-7
d_gene: .
abundance: .
CDR3aa: CASSLRGLARYEQYF
CDR3nt: TGTGCCAGCAGTTTAAGGGGCCTAGCGAGGTACGAGCAGTACTTC